This T cell receptor (beta chain) was recovered during a study of early T cells in non-severe SARS-CoV-2 infection. CDR3 length: 14 amino acids. The germline V and J ends were trimmed by 5 bases and 5 bases, with 15 bases remaining between them. The germline gives CDR1 MNHEY, CDR2 SVGAGI. TCRdb re-analysed the 5' RACE reads in MiXCR, keeping a single row per CDR3 protein. The table records about 46,000 distinct CDR3 sequences, about 10% of them present only once. This clonotype showed up many times. The clonotype comes from an adult who was a healthcare worker with PCR-confirmed SARS-CoV-2 infection or an uninfected control (not recorded which). The sequenced sample consisted of whole blood. The V and J genes are TRBV6-5 and TRBJ1-2, with D perhaps matching TRBD1 (5 bases). CDR3 nucleotides: TGTGCCAGCAGTCCTTATCAGGGAGGTTATGGCTACACCTTC. Translating gives CASSPYQGGYGYTF.